This T cell receptor beta chain appears in the sequencing data of a study of blood T cell repertoires in COVID-19. Whole-study context: From the United States, Italy and Spain came samples of acute and convalescent COVID-19. T cells, B-cell-depleted T cells, or PBMCs supplied cDNA or gDNA.

Original handling: Amplified reference gene primers provided the basis for estimating nucleated cell counts. Measured with immunoSEQ multiplex PCR; TCRdb has only the in-frame clones, and not every one. The DNA was the basis for D and trimming; V, J and clone size are from that table. The sample has 200,000 to 300,000 clones; 80% to 85% are singletons. The CDR3 extends over 14 amino acids. Trimming shortened V by 5 bases and J by 4 bases, and 14 bases separated the two germline ends. In germline, CDR1 is KGHSH, CDR2 LQKENI. The chain combines TRBV18 with TRBJ1-1; D is perhaps TRBD1 (5 bases). The specimen was peripheral blood. This TCR was sampled from a woman in her sixties with active or convalescent COVID-19. CDR3: CASSDAGSGTEAFF. In DNA, the CDR3 is TGTGCCAGCTCAGACGCAGGGTCCGGCACTGAAGCTTTCTTT.